Listed below are T cell receptor beta chains from one sample, sequenced in a study of blood T cell repertoires in COVID-19. The assay was immunoSEQ multiplex PCR, and TCRdb's table has in-frame clones only and misses some. The table has 150,000 to 200,000 clones, about 93% seen once. The specimen sequenced was peripheral blood. These receptors came from a young man with COVID-19, enrolled during active disease. The CDR3 runs from the conserved cysteine through the conserved F or W. The D gene is left open where the match is weak. The listing skips clone size in some rows; elsewhere it reads once, few, many or a size class.

v_call,clone_size,d_call,j_call,cdr3_aa,cdr3_nt
TRBV5-4,NA,TRBD1,TRBJ1-1,CASSPVGQGAHWNTEAFF,TGTGCCAGCAGCCCCGTTGGACAGGGGGCCCATTGGAACACTGAAGCTTTCTTT
TRBV5-4,NA,TRBD2,TRBJ2-1,CASSATSGGYNEQFF,TGTGCCAGCAGCGCGACTAGCGGGGGGTACAATGAGCAGTTCTTC
TRBV9,NA,TRBD1,TRBJ1-2,CASSGGTGGYYGYTF,TGTGCCAGCAGCGGAGGGACAGGGGGATACTATGGCTACACCTTC
TRBV9,NA,NA,TRBJ2-7,CASSVGNPSGEQYF,TGTGCCAGCAGCGTAGGTAACCCTTCGGGCGAGCAGTACTTC
TRBV6-5,NA,NA,TRBJ1-1,CASRRTEDTEAFF,TGTGCCAGCCGAAGGACGGAGGACACTGAAGCTTTCTTT
TRBV7-9,NA,NA,TRBJ1-4,CASSIRENEKLFF,TGTGCCAGCAGCATTCGCGAGAATGAAAAACTGTTTTTT
TRBV2,NA,NA,TRBJ1-4,CASSVDRTLNEKLFF,TGTGCCAGCAGTGTCGACAGAACCCTTAATGAAAAACTGTTTTTT
TRBV9,once,TRBD2,TRBJ2-3,CASSKSGGAGDTQYF,TGTGCCAGCAGCAAGAGCGGGGGGGCAGGAGATACGCAGTATTTT
TRBV5-1,once,NA,TRBJ1-5,CASSLAGSNQPQHF,TGCGCCAGCAGCTTGGCCGGGTCCAATCAGCCCCAGCATTTT
TRBV4-1,NA,TRBD1,TRBJ1-4,CASSKPGQRRLGGKLFF,TGCGCCAGCAGCAAACCGGGACAGCGGCGGTTGGGAGGAAAACTGTTTTTT
TRBV29-1,NA,NA,TRBJ1-4,CSVSRTSVNEKLFF,TGCAGCGTCTCCCGGACTTCCGTTAATGAAAAACTGTTTTTT
TRBV5-1,once,NA,TRBJ1-2,CASSLGTGINYGYTF,TGCGCCAGCAGCTTGGGGACGGGGATTAACTATGGCTACACCTTC
TRBV2,NA,TRBD1,TRBJ1-2,CASERDRDYGYTF,TGTGCCAGCGAGCGGGACAGGGACTATGGCTACACCTTC
TRBV19,NA,TRBD2,TRBJ2-3,CASSPGLVRTDTQYF,TGTGCCAGTAGTCCGGGACTAGTGCGCACAGATACGCAGTATTTT
TRBV7-2,NA,NA,TRBJ2-5,CASSRDFRETQYF,TGTGCCAGCAGCAGGGACTTCCGAGAGACCCAGTACTTC
TRBV6-1,NA,TRBD2,TRBJ2-1,CASSESSGGAYEQFF,TGTGCCAGCAGTGAATCGAGCGGGGGGGCTTATGAGCAGTTCTTC
TRBV2,NA,TRBD2,TRBJ2-7,CASSAAGGAYEQYF,TGTGCCAGCAGTGCTGCGGGGGGGGCTTACGAGCAGTACTTC
TRBV3-1/TRBV3-2,few,TRBD1,TRBJ1-1,CASSQRTGDYTEAFF,TGTGCCAGCAGCCAGCGAACAGGGGATTACACTGAAGCTTTCTTT
TRBV29-1,NA,NA,TRBJ1-1,CSVTTGTVGEAFF,TGCAGCGTAACTACAGGGACCGTAGGTGAAGCTTTCTTT
TRBV6-6,NA,NA,TRBJ1-1,CATLLLSNTEAFF,TGTGCCACCCTACTTCTGTCGAACACTGAAGCTTTCTTT
TRBV9,NA,NA,TRBJ1-3,CASSAKGGTGNTIYF,TGTGCCAGCAGCGCCAAGGGCGGGACCGGAAACACCATATATTTT
TRBV7-9,NA,NA,TRBJ1-1,CASIPRGRGNTEAFF,TGTGCCAGCATCCCTCGCGGGAGGGGGAACACTGAAGCTTTCTTT
TRBV5-1,NA,TRBD1,TRBJ1-3,CASSLGDRVANTIYF,TGCGCCAGCAGCTTGGGGGACAGGGTGGCCAACACCATATATTTT
TRBV11-2,NA,NA,TRBJ1-6,CASSLGDGRALHF,TGTGCCAGCAGCTTAGGGGATGGGAGGGCCCTCCACTTT
TRBV28,NA,TRBD1,TRBJ1-2,CASSLLDRAYGYTF,TGTGCCAGCAGTTTATTGGACAGGGCCTATGGCTACACCTTC
TRBV24-1,NA,NA,TRBJ2-3,CATSDTRTGADTQYF,TGTGCCACCAGTGATACCCGGACTGGAGCAGATACGCAGTATTTT
TRBV11-3,NA,NA,TRBJ2-2,CASSSRRSGELFF,TGTGCCAGCAGCTCCCGGAGGTCCGGGGAGCTGTTTTTT
TRBV24-1,NA,TRBD2,TRBJ2-5,CATSDSRWTSGGTETQYF,TGTGCCACCAGTGATTCCCGCTGGACTAGCGGGGGGACGGAGACCCAGTACTTC
TRBV19,NA,NA,TRBJ1-3,CASSLGHIGNTIYF,TGTGCCAGTAGTTTGGGACACATCGGAAACACCATATATTTT
TRBV6-5,NA,NA,TRBJ2-3,CASLSGSTDTQYF,TGTGCCAGCCTGTCGGGAAGCACAGATACGCAGTATTTT
TRBV18,NA,NA,TRBJ1-4,CASSPRTDEKLFF,TGTGCCAGCTCACCCCGGACAGATGAAAAACTGTTTTTT
TRBV28,once,TRBD1,TRBJ2-2,CASSFLRDRGSGELFF,TGTGCCAGCAGTTTTTTAAGGGACAGGGGATCCGGGGAGCTGTTTTTT
TRBV18,NA,TRBD1,TRBJ2-7,CASSPPRGTGGVEQYF,TGTGCCAGCTCACCACCCCGCGGGACAGGGGGGGTCGAGCAGTACTTC
TRBV25-1,NA,NA,TRBJ1-1,CASSLNTGEAFF,TGTGCCAGCAGTCTTAATACAGGTGAAGCTTTCTTT
TRBV5-4,once,NA,TRBJ1-1,CASSSAQGEIEAFF,TGTGCCAGCAGCTCGGCTCAGGGCGAAATTGAAGCTTTCTTT
TRBV5-1,NA,NA,TRBJ1-1,CASSLAPTGDLNTEAFF,TGCGCCAGCAGCTTGGCTCCGACAGGAGACTTGAACACTGAAGCTTTCTTT
TRBV6-1,NA,TRBD1,TRBJ2-3,CASSERRTGRVTDTQYF,TGTGCCAGCAGTGAACGAAGGACAGGGAGAGTGACAGATACGCAGTATTTT
TRBV11-1,NA,NA,TRBJ1-3,CASSLATAGSGNTIYF,TGTGCCAGCAGCTTAGCGACAGCCGGCTCTGGAAACACCATATATTTT
TRBV11-1,NA,NA,TRBJ1-1,CASSLGSVNTEAFF,TGTGCCAGCAGCTTAGGGTCGGTGAACACTGAAGCTTTCTTT
TRBV7-9,NA,NA,TRBJ1-1,CASSFTPGTEAFF,TGTGCCAGCAGCTTCACCCCCGGGACTGAAGCTTTCTTT
TRBV30,NA,NA,TRBJ1-1,CAWSVLRGDTEAFF,TGTGCCTGGAGTGTACTAAGGGGCGACACTGAAGCTTTCTTT
TRBV3-1/TRBV3-2,NA,NA,TRBJ1-1,CASSLRQISGTEAFF,TGTGCCAGCAGCCTCAGACAGATCTCCGGCACTGAAGCTTTCTTT
TRBV18,NA,TRBD1,TRBJ1-1,CASSPNTGTGSTEAFF,TGTGCCAGCTCACCTAATACCGGGACAGGGAGTACTGAAGCTTTCTTT
TRBV27,NA,TRBD2,TRBJ2-5,CASSTSGAYQETQYF,TGTGCCAGCAGCACTAGCGGGGCTTACCAAGAGACCCAGTACTTC
TRBV6-5,NA,NA,TRBJ2-1,CASSLRGGENGEQFF,TGTGCCAGCAGTTTGAGGGGGGGTGAGAACGGTGAGCAGTTCTTC
TRBV19,NA,NA,TRBJ1-2,CASSTGKENYGYTF,TGTGCCAGTAGTACAGGGAAGGAAAACTATGGCTACACCTTC
TRBV10-3,NA,TRBD1,TRBJ1-4,CATAGTGRKDEKLFF,TGTGCCACCGCCGGGACAGGGCGAAAGGATGAAAAACTGTTTTTT
TRBV21-1,NA,NA,TRBJ1-1,CASSNSEGGAGTEAFF,TGTGCCAGCAGTAACTCTGAAGGGGGCGCGGGCACTGAAGCTTTCTTT
TRBV7-9,NA,NA,TRBJ2-6,CASSLSRDKGSF,TGTGCCAGCAGCTTATCCAGGGACAAAGGGAGTTTC
TRBV11-3,NA,TRBD2,TRBJ2-1,CASSLVSGAAYNEQFF,TGTGCCAGCAGCTTAGTGAGCGGGGCCGCTTACAATGAGCAGTTCTTC
TRBV5-1,NA,TRBD1,TRBJ1-2,CASSGGQGPDSYTF,TGCGCCAGCAGCGGGGGACAGGGTCCCGATAGCTACACCTTC